One and the same sample provided the 5 T cell receptor beta chains below, sequenced in a study of low-dose radiotherapy and immunotherapy resistance in tumors. Both TCRalpha and TCRbeta chains were reverse transcribed with V-gene-specific primers. A roughly 20-cycle PCR with a constant-region primer and V-primer adapter amplified TCRs. TCRdb reprocessed the reads with MiXCR, giving one entry per CDR3 protein. The table has over 15,000 distinct CDR3 sequences, roughly 70% seen once. These receptor sequences come from a human donor with advanced metastatic prostate, ovarian, gallbladder or colorectal cancer (not recorded which). This table probably holds off-target reads from a library built for another chain.

V is TRBV11-2 and J is TRBJ2-5; D gene ambiguous. The CDR3 loop spans 11 amino acids. In germline, CDR1 is SGHAT, CDR2 FQNNGV. Trimming removed 1 base at V and 8 bases at J, with 5 bases between. The CDR3 loop reads CASSLARTQYF. The CDR3 DNA reads TGTGCCAGCAGCTTAGCACGAACCCAGTACTTC. Using reference TRBV11-2 and TRBJ2-5 for the parts outside the CDR3, the full variable domain is EAGVAQSPRYKIIEKRQSVAFWCNPISGHATLYWYQQILGQGPKLLIQFQNNGVVDDSQLPKDRFSAERLKGVDSTLKIQPAKLEDSAVYLCASSLARTQYFGPGTRLLVL.

V and J are TRBV2 and TRBJ1-1; D perhaps matches TRBD1 (5 bases). Germline loops: CDR1 SNHLY, CDR2 FYNNEI. Deletions cut 9 bases from V and 0 bases from J, with 14 bases between. The CDR3 runs 14 residues. The chain's CDR3 is CARGTTALNTEAFF. CDR3 coding DNA: TGTGCCAGAGGGACGACAGCACTGAACACTGAAGCTTTCTTT.

The gene calls are TRBV19 and TRBJ2-5; 8 nucleotides line up with TRBD2. Germline V gene data show CDR1 as LNHDA and CDR2 as SQIVND (reference sequence). The ends lost 2 bases at V and 1 base at J; junction bases unmatched: 9. The CDR3 length is 17 residues. The CDR3 DNA sequence: TGTGCCAGTAGTATAAGTCCAGCGGGGGCCCTCCAAGAGACCCAGTACTTC. It encodes CASSISPAGALQETQYF.

The chain couples TRBV11-2 to TRBJ2-7; D may be TRBD1 (5 bases). Per germline, CDR1 SGHAT and CDR2 FQNNGV. Trimming removed 1 base at V and 7 bases at J, with 11 bases between. The CDR3 runs to 13 residues. The CDR3 sequence is CASSLGGVREQYF. DNA of the CDR3: TGTGCCAGCAGCTTAGGGGGCGTCAGGGAGCAGTACTTC.

CDR3 bases: TGTGCCAGCAGCAGAACACTTGCCGGGACAGGGGGCGGTGATTATGGCTACACCTTC. Amino acid sequence: CASSRTLAGTGGGDYGYTF. This rearrangement joins TRBV6-2 or TRBV6-3 to TRBJ1-2; 12 nucleotides line up with TRBD1. The J segment lost 5 bases and the V segment lost 6 bases, leaving 19 bases of the junction unmatched. CDR1 is MNHEY and CDR2 is SVGEGT in the germline V gene. The CDR3 totals 19 residues.